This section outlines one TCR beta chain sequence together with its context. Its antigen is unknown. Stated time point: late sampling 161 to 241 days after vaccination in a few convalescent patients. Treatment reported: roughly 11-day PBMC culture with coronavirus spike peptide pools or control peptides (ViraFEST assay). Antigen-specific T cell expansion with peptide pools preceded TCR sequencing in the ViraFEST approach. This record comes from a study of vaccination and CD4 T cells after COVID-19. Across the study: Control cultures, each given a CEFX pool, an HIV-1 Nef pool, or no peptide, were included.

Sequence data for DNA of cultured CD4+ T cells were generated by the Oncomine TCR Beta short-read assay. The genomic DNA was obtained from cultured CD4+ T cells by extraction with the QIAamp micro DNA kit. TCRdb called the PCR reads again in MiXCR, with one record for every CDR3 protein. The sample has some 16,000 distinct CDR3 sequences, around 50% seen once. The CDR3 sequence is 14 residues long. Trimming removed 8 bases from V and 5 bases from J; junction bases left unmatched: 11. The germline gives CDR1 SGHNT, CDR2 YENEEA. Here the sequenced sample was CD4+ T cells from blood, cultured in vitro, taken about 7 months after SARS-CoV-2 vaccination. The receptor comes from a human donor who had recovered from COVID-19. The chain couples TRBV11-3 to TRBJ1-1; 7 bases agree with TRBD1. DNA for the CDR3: TGTGCCAGCGACAACAGGGGTCTGGGGACTGAAGCTTTCTTT. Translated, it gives CASDNRGLGTEAFF.